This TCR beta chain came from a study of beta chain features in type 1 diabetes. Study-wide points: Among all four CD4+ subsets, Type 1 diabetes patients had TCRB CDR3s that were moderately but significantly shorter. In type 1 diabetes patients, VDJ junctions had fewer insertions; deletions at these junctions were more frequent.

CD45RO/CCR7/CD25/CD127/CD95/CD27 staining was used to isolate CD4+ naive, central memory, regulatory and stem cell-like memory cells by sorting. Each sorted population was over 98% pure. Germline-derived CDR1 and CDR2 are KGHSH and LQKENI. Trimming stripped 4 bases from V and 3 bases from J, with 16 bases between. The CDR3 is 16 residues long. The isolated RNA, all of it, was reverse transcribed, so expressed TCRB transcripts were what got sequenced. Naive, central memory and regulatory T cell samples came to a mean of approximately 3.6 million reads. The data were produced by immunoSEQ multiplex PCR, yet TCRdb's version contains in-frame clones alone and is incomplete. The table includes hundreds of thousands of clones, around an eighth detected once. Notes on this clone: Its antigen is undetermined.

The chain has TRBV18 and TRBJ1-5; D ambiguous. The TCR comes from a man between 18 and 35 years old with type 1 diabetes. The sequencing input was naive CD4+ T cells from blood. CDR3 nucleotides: TGTGCCAGCTCACGAGGCAGCATGCCGACCAATCAGCCCCAGCATTTT. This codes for CASSRGSMPTNQPQHF.